One sample yielded the 2 T cell receptor beta chains listed below, sequenced in a study of T cells after yellow fever vaccination. A single record per CDR3 protein comes from TCRdb applying MiXCR to the 5' RACE reads. Of some 420,000 distinct CDR3 sequences in the sample, roughly a sixth were seen once. The material sequenced was PBMCs, taken before the yellow fever booster vaccination. The receptors shown here come from a man younger than 35 who received the YFV17D yellow fever vaccine.

The chain links TRBV20-1 to TRBJ1-4, with 7 positions matching TRBD1. Germline values: CDR1 DFQATT, CDR2 SNEGSKA (reference sequence). V trimming: 6 bases; J trimming: 3 bases; junction bases outside the gene matches: 7. This CDR3 is 14 amino acids long. The CDR3 sequence is CSAARDSSNEKLFF. In DNA, the CDR3 is TGCAGTGCCGCCCGGGACAGCTCTAATGAAAAACTGTTTTTT.

This clonotype was counted between two and nine times. The rearrangement joins TRBV6-1 to TRBJ2-7, with 10 bases lining up with TRBD1. The germline gives CDR1 MNHNS, CDR2 SASEGT. The CDR3 covers 15 residues. V was clipped by 1 base and J by 0 bases; unmatched bases: 0. The CDR3, as DNA: TGTGCCAGCAGTGAAGGGACAGGGGGCTCCTACGAGCAGTACGTC. As protein: CASSEGTGGSYEQYV.